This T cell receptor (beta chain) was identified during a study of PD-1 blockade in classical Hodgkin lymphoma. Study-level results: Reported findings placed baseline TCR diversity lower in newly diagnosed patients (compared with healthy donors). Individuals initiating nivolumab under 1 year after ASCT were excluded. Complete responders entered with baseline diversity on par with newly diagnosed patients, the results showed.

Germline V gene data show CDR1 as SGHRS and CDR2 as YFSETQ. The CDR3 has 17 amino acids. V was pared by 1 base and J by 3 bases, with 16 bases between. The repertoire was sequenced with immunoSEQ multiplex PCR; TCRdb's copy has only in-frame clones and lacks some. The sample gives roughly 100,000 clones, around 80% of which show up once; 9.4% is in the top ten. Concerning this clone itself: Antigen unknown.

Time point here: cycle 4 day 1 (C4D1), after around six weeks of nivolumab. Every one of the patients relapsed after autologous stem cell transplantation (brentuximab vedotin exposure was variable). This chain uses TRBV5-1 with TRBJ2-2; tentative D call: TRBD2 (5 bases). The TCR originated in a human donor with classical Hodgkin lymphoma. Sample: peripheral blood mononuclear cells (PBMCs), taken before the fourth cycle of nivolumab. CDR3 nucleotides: TGCGCCAGCAGCTTGAGGTTAGCGAGCCTTTACACCGGGGAGCTGTTTTTT. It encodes CASSLRLASLYTGELFF.